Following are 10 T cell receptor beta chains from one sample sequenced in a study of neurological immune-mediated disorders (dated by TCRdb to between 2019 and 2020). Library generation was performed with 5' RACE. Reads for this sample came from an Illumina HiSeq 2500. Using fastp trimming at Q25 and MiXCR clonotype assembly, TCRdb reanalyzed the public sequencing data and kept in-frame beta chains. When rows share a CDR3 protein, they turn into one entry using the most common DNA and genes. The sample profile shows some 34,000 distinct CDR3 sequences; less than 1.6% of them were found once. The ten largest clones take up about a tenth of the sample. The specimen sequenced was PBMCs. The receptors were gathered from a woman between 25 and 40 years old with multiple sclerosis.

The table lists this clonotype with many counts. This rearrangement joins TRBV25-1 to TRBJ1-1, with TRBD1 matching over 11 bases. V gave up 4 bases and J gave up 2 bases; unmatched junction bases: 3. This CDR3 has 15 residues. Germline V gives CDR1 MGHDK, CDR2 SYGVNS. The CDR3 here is CASSAGTGGNTEAFF. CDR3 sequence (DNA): TGTGCCAGCAGTGCCGGGACAGGGGGAAACACTGAAGCTTTCTTT.

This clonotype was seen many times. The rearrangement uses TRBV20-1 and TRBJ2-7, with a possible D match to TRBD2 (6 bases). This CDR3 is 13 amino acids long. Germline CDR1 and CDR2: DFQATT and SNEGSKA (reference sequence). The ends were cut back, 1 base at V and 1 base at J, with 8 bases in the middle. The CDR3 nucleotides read TGCAGTGCTAGAGGGGGGACTTCCTACGAGCAGTACTTC. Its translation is CSARGGTSYEQYF.

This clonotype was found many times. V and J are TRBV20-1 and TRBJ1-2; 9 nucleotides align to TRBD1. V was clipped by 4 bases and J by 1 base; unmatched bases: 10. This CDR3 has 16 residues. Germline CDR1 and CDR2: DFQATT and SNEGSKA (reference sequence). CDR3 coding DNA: TGCAGTGCTAAAAACGCCGGACAGGGGTTTAACTATGGCTACACCTTC. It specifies CSAKNAGQGFNYGYTF.

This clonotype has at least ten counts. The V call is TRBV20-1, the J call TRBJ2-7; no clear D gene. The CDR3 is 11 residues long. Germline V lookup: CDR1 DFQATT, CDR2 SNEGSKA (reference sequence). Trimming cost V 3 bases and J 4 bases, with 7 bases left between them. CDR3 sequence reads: CSARGSYEQYF. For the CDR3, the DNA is TGCAGTGCTAGGGGGTCGTACGAGCAGTACTTC.

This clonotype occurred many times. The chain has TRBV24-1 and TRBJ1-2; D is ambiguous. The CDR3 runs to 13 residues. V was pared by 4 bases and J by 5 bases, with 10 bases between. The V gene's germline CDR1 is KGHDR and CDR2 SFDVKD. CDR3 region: CATSEGSGYGYTF. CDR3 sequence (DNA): TGTGCCACCAGTGAAGGGTCGGGATATGGCTACACCTTC.

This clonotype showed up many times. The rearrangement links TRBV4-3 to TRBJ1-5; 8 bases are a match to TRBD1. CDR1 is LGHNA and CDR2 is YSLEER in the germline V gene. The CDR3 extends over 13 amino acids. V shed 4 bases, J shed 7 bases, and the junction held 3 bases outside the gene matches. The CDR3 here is CASSPDRVQPQHF. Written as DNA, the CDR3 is TGCGCCAGCAGCCCGGACAGGGTGCAGCCCCAGCATTTT.

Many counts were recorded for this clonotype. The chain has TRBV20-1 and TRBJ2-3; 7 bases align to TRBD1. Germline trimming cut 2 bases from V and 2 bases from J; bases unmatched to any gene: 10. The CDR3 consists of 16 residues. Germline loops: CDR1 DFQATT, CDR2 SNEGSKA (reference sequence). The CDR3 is CSARPRGRGLTDTQYF. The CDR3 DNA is TGCAGTGCTAGACCCCGGGGTAGGGGGCTCACAGATACGCAGTATTTT.

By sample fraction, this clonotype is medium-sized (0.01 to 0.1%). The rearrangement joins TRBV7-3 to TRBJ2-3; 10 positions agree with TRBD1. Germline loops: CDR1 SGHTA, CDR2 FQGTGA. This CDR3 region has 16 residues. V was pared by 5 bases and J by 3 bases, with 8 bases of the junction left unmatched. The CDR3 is CASSPFPGQGTDTQYF. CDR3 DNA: TGTGCCAGCAGCCCCTTCCCGGGACAGGGGACAGATACGCAGTATTTT.

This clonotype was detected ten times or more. In DNA form, the CDR3 reads TGTGCCAGCAGCTCCACCGGACAGGGGCACTATGGCTACACCTTC. It translates to CASSSTGQGHYGYTF. The V gene is TRBV5-6, the J gene TRBJ1-2, with 9 positions matching TRBD1. With 3 bases clipped from V and 3 bases from J, the junction kept 6 bases outside the gene matches. This CDR3 region has 15 residues. Germline CDR1 SGHDT, CDR2 YYEEEE.

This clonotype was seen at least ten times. The CDR3 DNA sequence: TGCGCCAGCACCCCAAGGATGGACACTGAAGCTTTCTTT. Protein sequence: CASTPRMDTEAFF. The rearrangement uses TRBV5-1 and TRBJ1-1; D gene ambiguous. V lost 6 bases and J lost 3, with 12 bases in between. The germline V gene encodes CDR1 SGHRS and CDR2 YFSETQ. CDR3 length: 13 amino acids.